The 15 T cell receptor beta chains in this list originate from one sample, sequenced in a study of PD-1 blockade in classical Hodgkin lymphoma. All the patients suffered relapse after autologous stem cell transplantation, and brentuximab vedotin exposure differed. TCRdb keeps only in-frame clones here, not all; method: immunoSEQ multiplex PCR. This table has approximately 26,000 clones, approximately 80% appearing once. The sample consisted of peripheral blood mononuclear cells (PBMCs), taken before the second cycle of nivolumab. These receptors all stem from a human donor with classical Hodgkin lymphoma.

V and J are TRBV6-5 and TRBJ1-2, with D possibly being TRBD1 (6 bases). V lost 4 bases, J lost 3 bases, and 18 bases lay in between. CDR3 length: 16 amino acids. The germline CDR1 and CDR2 sequences are MNHEY and SVGAGI. CDR3 nucleotides: TGTGCCAGCAGTTTCTCGGGGGCAGGCAGGGACTATGGCTACACCTTC. Translating it yields CASSFSGAGRDYGYTF.

V gene TRBV2 combines with J gene TRBJ2-3, with D possibly being TRBD1 (7 bases). Per germline, CDR1 SNHLY and CDR2 FYNNEI. V lost 1 base and J lost 6, with 11 bases in between. The length of the CDR3 is 14 residues. CDR3 coding DNA: TGTGCCAGCAGTGAAGTCCCAGGGGGGGATACGCAGTATTTT. Translated: CASSEVPGGDTQYF. The full variable domain, its missing parts supplied by reference TRBV2 and TRBJ2-3, is EPEVTQTPSHQVTQMGQEVILRCVPISNHLYFYWYRQILGQKVEFLVSFYNNEISEKSEIFDDQFSVERPDGSNFTLKIRSTKLEDSAMYFCASSEVPGGDTQYFGPGTRLTVL.

V usage is TRBV5-1 and J usage is TRBJ2-5; 9 bases fit TRBD2. The CDR3 runs 16 residues. Trimming at V came to 9 bases and at J to 5 bases, leaving 17 bases not matched to a gene. Germline V gene sequence: CDR1 SGHRS, CDR2 YFSETQ. DNA for the CDR3: TGCGCCACCCGAAGGGAGGTAGCGGGAGTTCATGAGACCCAGTACTTC. Its protein product is CATRREVAGVHETQYF.

The chain recombines TRBV30 with TRBJ1-3; D not resolved. The CDR3 has 13 residues. Germline-derived CDR1 and CDR2 are GTSNPN and SVGIG (reference sequence). The ends were cut back, 1 base at V and 8 bases at J, with 12 bases in the middle. In DNA, the CDR3 is TGTGCCTGGAGTGCAAGAGGAAGAGACACCATATATTTT. As protein: CAWSARGRDTIYF. Full variable domain (rest looked up from reference TRBV30 and TRBJ1-3): SQTIHQWPATLVQPVGSPLSLECTVEGTSNPNLYWYRQAAGRGLQLLFYSVGIGQISSEVPQNLSASRPQDRQFILSSKKLLLSDSGFYLCAWSARGRDTIYFGEGSWLTVV.

The CDR3 DNA reads TGTGCCATCAGTACTAGGGCAGATACGCAGTATTTT. Translation: CAISTRADTQYF. This sequence joins TRBV10-3 and TRBJ2-3, with D perhaps matching TRBD2 (5 bases). The germline V gene encodes CDR1 ENHRY and CDR2 SYGVKD. The CDR3 contains 12 residues. With 5 bases removed from V and 4 bases from J, the gap between germline ends came to 7 bases.

The chain couples TRBV6-4 to TRBJ2-5; 7 nucleotides agree with TRBD1. This CDR3 has 14 amino acids. CDR1 is MRHNA, CDR2 SNTAGT, per germline. Unmatched junction bases numbered 5, after V lost 3 bases and J lost 4 bases. The CDR3 loop reads CASSETGNPETQYF. CDR3 bases: TGTGCCAGCAGTGAGACAGGGAATCCAGAGACCCAGTACTTC.

The CDR3 DNA is TGTGCCACCAGCAGGGAAACGGGACAGGGAATCGGGGGCTACACCTTC. It specifies CATSRETGQGIGGYTF. The chain employs TRBV15 and TRBJ1-2; 9 nucleotides match TRBD1. Per germline, CDR1 LNHNV and CDR2 YYDKDF (reference sequence). This CDR3 is built from 16 residues. The V gene end was trimmed by 3 bases and the J gene end by 8 bases; junction bases not matched to a gene: 13. Using reference TRBV15 and TRBJ1-2 for the parts outside the CDR3, the full variable domain is DAMVIQNPRYQVTQFGKPVTLSCSQTLNHNVMYWYQQKSSQAPKLLFHYYDKDFNNEADTPDNFQSRRPNTSFCFLDIRSPGLGDTAMYLCATSRETGQGIGGYTFGSGTRLTVV.

The genes are TRBV2 and TRBJ2-5; D is uncertain. V gave up 3 bases and J gave up 1 base, with 9 bases separating them. Germline loops: CDR1 SNHLY, CDR2 FYNNEI. The CDR3 totals 14 residues. CDR3 sequence: CASSDWAAQETQYF. The CDR3 DNA follows: TGTGCCAGCAGTGATTGGGCAGCCCAAGAGACCCAGTACTTC.

CDR3 coding DNA: TGCGCCAGCAGCCTCTTTGAAGAGCAGTTCTTC. It specifies CASSLFEEQFF. V usage is TRBV4-1 and J usage is TRBJ2-1; D is ambiguous. CDR1 and CDR2 (germline): MGHRA, YSYEKL. V lost 4 bases to trimming and J lost 10 bases, with 8 bases between them. The CDR3 has 11 amino acids.

The chain recombines TRBV9 with TRBJ2-1; 10 bases fit TRBD1. CDR1 is SGDLS and CDR2 is YYNGEE in the germline V gene. With V trimmed by 0 bases and J by 4 bases, 7 bases remained unmatched. This CDR3 comprises 17 residues. The CDR3 here is CASSVATPGQGYNEQFF. The CDR3 bases are TGTGCCAGCAGCGTAGCTACTCCGGGACAGGGGTACAATGAGCAGTTCTTC.

The chain couples TRBV5-1 to TRBJ2-5; D might be TRBD2 (5 bases). CDR3 length: 14 amino acids. Germline lookup yields CDR1 SGHRS and CDR2 YFSETQ. V dropped 7 bases and J dropped 0 bases, with 13 bases sitting between them. The CDR3 coding sequence is TGCGCCAGCTTCACGGGGAATAACCAAGAGACCCAGTACTTC. This codes for CASFTGNNQETQYF. The full variable domain, completed using reference TRBV5-1 and TRBJ2-5, is KAGVTQTPRYLIKTRGQQVTLSCSPISGHRSVSWYQQTPGQGLQFLFEYFSETQRNKGNFPGRFSGRQFSNSRSEMNVSTLELGDSALYLCASFTGNNQETQYFGPGTRLLVL.

The genes are TRBV2 and TRBJ1-3; D remains unclear. The CDR3 length is 14 residues. Germline lookup yields CDR1 SNHLY and CDR2 FYNNEI. V lost 3 bases to trimming and J lost 4 bases, with 10 bases between them. The CDR3 region is CASSDFLKGNTIYF. CDR3 nucleotides: TGTGCCAGCAGTGATTTCTTGAAGGGAAACACCATATATTTT.

The chain links TRBV7-9 to TRBJ2-2; the D call may be TRBD1 or TRBD2 (5 bases each). V was clipped by 6 bases and J by 0 bases, with 8 bases between them. The CDR3 spans 14 residues. Germline V gene sequence: CDR1 SEHNR, CDR2 FQNEAQ (reference sequence). CDR3 nucleotides: TGTGCCAGCAGGGGGGACGCGAACACCGGGGAGCTGTTTTTT. Protein sequence: CASRGDANTGELFF. The whole variable domain, filled in from reference TRBV7-9 and TRBJ2-2, reads DTGVSQNPRHKITKRGQNVTFRCDPISEHNRLYWYRQTLGQGPEFLTYFQNEAQLEKSRLLSDRFSAERPKGSFSTLEIQRTEQGDSAMYLCASRGDANTGELFFGEGSRLTVL.

The V and J genes are TRBV27 and TRBJ2-3; TRBD2 aligns across 8 bases. In germline, CDR1 is MNHEY, CDR2 SMNVEV (reference sequence). The CDR3 covers 20 residues. With V trimmed by 3 bases and J by 5 bases, 22 bases remained unmatched. CDR3 amino acids: CASSFGRPRESGGPRDTQYF. As DNA, the CDR3 is TGTGCCAGCAGTTTCGGGAGACCCAGGGAGTCGGGAGGGCCAAGAGATACGCAGTATTTT.

The rearrangement uses TRBV10-2 and TRBJ1-5; no firm D call. Trimming took 0 bases from V and 2 from J, leaving 8 bases between them. This CDR3 region has 15 residues. CDR1 and CDR2 (germline): WSHSY, SAAADI. DNA of the CDR3: TGCGCCAGCAGTGAGTCAGGTCCGGGCAATCAGCCCCAGCATTTT. Protein sequence: CASSESGPGNQPQHF.